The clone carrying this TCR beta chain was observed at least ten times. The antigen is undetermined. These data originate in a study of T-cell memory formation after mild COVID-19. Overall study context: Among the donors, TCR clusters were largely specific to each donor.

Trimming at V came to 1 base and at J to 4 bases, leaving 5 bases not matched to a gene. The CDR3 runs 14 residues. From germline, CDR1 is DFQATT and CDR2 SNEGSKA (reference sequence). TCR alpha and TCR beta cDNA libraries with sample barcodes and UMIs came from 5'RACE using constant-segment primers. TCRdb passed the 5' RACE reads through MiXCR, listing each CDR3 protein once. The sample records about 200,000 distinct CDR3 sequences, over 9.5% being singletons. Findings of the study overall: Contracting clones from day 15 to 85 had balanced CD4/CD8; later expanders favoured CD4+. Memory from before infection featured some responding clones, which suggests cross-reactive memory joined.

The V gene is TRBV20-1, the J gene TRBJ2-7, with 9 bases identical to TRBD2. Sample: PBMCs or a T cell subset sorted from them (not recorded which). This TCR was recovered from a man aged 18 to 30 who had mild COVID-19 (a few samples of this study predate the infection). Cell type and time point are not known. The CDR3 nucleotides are TGCAGTGCTAGAGGGACTAGCGTAAATTACGAGCAGTACTTC. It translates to CSARGTSVNYEQYF.